This T cell receptor (beta chain) stems from a study of T cells expressing NK-cell markers. TCRdb derives one entry per CDR3 protein from the 5' RACE reads, leaving out DNA. Its table lists about 170,000 distinct CDR3 sequences. From germline, CDR1 is SGDLS and CDR2 YYNGEE. The CDR3 sequence is 16 residues long. The TCR originated in a man between 18 and 69 years old in good health. The chain has TRBV9 and TRBJ2-2. Sequencing was done on a sample of blood T cells: a sorted CD56 or NKG2C T cell subset, CD4+ or CD8+ T cells, or bulk PBMC T cells (not recorded which). The CDR3 loop is CASSARSDSNTGELFF.